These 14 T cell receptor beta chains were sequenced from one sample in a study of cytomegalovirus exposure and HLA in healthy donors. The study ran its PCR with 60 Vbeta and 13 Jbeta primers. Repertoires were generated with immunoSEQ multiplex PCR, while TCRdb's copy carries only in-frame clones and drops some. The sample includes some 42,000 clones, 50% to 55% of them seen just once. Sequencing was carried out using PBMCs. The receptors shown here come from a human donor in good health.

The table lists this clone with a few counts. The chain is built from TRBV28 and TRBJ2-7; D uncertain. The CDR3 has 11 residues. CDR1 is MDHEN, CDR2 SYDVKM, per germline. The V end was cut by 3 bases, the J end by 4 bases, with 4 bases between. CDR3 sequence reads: CASSFRYEQYF. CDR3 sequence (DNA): TGTGCCAGCAGTTTTCGGTACGAGCAGTACTTC.

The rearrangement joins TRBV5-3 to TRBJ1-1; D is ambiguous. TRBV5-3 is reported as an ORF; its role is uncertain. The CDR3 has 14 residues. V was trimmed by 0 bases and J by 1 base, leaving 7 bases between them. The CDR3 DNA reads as TGTGCCAGAAGCTTGGGGCATCCGAACACTGAAGCTTTCTTT. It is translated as CARSLGHPNTEAFF.

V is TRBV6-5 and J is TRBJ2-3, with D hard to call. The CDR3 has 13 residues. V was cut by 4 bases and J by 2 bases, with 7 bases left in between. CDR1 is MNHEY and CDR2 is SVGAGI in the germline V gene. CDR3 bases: TGTGCCAGCAGTTGGAGATCCACAGATACGCAGTATTTT. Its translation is CASSWRSTDTQYF.

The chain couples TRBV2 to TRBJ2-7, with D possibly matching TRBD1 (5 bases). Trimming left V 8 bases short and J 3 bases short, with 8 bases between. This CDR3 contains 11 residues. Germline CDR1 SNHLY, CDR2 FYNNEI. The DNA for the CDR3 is TGTGCCAGCGGGGCCTACTACGAGCAGTACTTC. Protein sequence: CASGAYYEQYF.

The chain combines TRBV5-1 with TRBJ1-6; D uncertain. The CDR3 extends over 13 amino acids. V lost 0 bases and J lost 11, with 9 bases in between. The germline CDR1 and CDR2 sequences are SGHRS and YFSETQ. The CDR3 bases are TGCGCCAGCAGCTTGGAGTACTATCCACCCCTCCACTTT. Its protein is CASSLEYYPPLHF.

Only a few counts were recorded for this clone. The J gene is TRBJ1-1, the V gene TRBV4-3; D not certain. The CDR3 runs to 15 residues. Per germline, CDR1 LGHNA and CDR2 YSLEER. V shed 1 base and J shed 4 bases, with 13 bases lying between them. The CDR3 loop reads CASSQGTGFITEAFF. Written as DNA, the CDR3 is TGCGCCAGCAGCCAAGGAACGGGTTTTATCACTGAAGCTTTCTTT.

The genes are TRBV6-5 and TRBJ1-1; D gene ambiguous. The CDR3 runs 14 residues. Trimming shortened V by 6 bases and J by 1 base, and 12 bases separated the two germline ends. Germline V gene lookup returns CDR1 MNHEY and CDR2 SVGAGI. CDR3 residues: CASRERGGNTEAFF. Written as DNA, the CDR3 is TGTGCCAGCAGAGAGAGAGGCGGGAACACTGAAGCTTTCTTT.

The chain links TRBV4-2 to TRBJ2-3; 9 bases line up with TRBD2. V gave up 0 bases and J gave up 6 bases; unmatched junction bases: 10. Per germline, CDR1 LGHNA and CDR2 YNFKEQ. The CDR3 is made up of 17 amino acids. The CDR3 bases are TGTGCCAGCAGCCAAGATGGCTCGCGGGGGGGCTCGGATACGCAGTATTTT. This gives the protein CASSQDGSRGGSDTQYF.

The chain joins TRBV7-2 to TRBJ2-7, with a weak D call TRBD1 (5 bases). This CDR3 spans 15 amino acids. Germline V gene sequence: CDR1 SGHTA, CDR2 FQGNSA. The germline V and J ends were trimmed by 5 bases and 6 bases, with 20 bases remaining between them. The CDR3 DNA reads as TGTGCCAGCAGCAGACACAGCGTAAAAGGGGCCGAGCAGTACTTC. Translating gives CASSRHSVKGAEQYF.

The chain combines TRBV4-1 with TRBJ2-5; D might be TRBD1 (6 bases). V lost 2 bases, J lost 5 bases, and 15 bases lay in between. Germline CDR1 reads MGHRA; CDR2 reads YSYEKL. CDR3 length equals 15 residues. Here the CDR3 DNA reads TGCGCCAGCAGCCAAAAACCTACAGGGAAGGAGACCCAGTACTTC. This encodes CASSQKPTGKETQYF.

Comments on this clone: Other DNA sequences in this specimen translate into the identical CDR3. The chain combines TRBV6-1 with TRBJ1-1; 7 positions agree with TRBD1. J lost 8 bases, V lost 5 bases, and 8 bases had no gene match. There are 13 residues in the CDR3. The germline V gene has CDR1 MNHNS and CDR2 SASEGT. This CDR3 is CASSYQGTVEAFF. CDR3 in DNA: TGTGCCAGCAGTTATCAGGGGACAGTGGAAGCTTTCTTT.

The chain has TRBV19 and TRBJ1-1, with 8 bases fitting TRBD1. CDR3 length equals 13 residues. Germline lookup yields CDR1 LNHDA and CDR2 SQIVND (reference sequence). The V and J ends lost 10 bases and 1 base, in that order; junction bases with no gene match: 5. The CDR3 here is CATSQGANTEAFF. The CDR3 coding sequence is TGTGCCACCTCCCAGGGGGCGAACACTGAAGCTTTCTTT.

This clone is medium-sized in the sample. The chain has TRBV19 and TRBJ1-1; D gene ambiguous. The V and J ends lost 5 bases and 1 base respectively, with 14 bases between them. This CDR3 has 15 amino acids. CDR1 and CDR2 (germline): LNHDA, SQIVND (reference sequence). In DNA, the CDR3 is TGTGCCAGTAGTCCCGGACTCTCCCCGAACACTGAAGCTTTCTTT. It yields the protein CASSPGLSPNTEAFF.

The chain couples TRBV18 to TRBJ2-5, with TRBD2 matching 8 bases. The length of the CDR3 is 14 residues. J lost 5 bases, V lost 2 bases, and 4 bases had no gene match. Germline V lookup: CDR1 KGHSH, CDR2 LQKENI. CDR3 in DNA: TGTGCCAGCTCACCAAGCCAGCGGGGGGAGACCCAGTACTTC. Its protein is CASSPSQRGETQYF.